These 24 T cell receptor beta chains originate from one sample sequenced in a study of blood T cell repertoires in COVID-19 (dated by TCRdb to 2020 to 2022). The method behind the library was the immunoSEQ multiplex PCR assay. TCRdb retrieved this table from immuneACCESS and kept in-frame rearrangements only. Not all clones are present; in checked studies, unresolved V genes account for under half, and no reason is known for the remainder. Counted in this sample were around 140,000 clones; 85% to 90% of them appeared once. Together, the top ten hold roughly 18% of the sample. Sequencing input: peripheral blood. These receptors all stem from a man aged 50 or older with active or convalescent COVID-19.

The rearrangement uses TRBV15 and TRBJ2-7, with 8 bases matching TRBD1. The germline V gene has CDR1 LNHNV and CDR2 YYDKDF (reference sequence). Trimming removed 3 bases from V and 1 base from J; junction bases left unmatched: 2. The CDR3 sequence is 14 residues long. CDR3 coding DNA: TGTGCCACCAGCAGGACAGGGGCATCCTACGAGCAGTACTTC. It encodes CATSRTGASYEQYF.

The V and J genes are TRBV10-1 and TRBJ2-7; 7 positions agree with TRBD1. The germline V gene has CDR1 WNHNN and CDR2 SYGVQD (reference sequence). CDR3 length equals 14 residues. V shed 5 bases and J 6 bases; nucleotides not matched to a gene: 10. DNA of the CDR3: TGCGCCAGCAGTCCAAAAAACCACAGGGGCGAGCAGTACTTC. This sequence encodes CASSPKNHRGEQYF.

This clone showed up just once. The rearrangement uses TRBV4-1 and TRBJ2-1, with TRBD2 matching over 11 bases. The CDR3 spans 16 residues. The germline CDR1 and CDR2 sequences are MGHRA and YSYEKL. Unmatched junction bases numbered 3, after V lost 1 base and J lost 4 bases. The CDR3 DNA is TGCGCCAGCAGCCAAGCCGTAGCGGGAGGGTACAATGAGCAGTTCTTC. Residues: CASSQAVAGGYNEQFF.

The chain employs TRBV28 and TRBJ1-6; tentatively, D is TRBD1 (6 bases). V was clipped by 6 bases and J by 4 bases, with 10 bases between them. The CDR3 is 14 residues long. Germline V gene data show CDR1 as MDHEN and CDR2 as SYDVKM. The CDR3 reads CASRVQGYNSPLHF. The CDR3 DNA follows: TGTGCCAGCAGGGTACAGGGATATAATTCACCCCTCCACTTT.

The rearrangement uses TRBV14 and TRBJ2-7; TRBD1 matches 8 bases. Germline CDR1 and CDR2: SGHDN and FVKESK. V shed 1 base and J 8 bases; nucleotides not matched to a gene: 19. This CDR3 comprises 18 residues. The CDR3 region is CASSQAYAPGQVYEKQYF. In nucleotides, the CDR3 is TGTGCCAGCAGCCAAGCTTACGCCCCGGGACAGGTCTACGAGAAGCAGTACTTC.

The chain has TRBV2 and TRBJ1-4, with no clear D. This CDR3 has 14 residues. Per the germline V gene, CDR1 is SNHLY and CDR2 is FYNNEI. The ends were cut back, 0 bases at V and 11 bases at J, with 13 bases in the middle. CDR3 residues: CASSEAATLYKLFF. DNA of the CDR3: TGTGCCAGCAGTGAAGCAGCTACCCTGTATAAACTGTTTTTT.

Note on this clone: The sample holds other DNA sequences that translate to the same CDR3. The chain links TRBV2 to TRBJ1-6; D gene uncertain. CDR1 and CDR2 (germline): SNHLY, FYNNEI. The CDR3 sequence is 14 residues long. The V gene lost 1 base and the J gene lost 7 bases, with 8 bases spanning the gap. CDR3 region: CASSEGRINSPLHF. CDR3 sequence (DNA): TGTGCCAGCAGTGAAGGCAGGATAAATTCACCCCTCCACTTT. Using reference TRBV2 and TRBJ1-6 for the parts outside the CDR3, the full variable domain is EPEVTQTPSHQVTQMGQEVILRCVPISNHLYFYWYRQILGQKVEFLVSFYNNEISEKSEIFDDQFSVERPDGSNFTLKIRSTKLEDSAMYFCASSEGRINSPLHFGNGTRLTVT.

The CDR3 is CASKSTSGGRGDTQYF. As DNA, the CDR3 is TGTGCCAGCAAATCGACTAGCGGGGGGAGGGGAGATACGCAGTATTTT. This chain links TRBV19 with TRBJ2-3; 13 bases agree with TRBD2. Germline assignment: CDR1 LNHDA and CDR2 SQIVND (reference sequence). This CDR3 is built from 16 residues. V was clipped by 9 bases and J by 5 bases; unmatched bases: 11.

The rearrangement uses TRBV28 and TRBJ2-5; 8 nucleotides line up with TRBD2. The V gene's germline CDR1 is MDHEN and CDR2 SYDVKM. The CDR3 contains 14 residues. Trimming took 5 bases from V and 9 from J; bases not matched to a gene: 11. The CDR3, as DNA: TGTGCCAGCAGTCTCCCCGGGACTAGGATGGCCCAGTACTTC. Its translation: CASSLPGTRMAQYF.

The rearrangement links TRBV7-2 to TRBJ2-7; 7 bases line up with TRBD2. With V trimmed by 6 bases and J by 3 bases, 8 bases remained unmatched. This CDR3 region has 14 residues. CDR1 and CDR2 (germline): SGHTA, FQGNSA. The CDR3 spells CASRGAGRGYEQYF. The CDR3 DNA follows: TGTGCCAGCAGAGGAGCGGGACGCGGCTACGAGCAGTACTTC.

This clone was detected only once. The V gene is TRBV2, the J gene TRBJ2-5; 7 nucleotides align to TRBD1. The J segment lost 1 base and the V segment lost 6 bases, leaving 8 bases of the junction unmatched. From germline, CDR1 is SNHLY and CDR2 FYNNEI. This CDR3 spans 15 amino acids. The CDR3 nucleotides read TGTGCCAGCAGCCACTCCCGGGACAGCCAAGAGACCCAGTACTTC. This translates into CASSHSRDSQETQYF.

The DNA for the CDR3 is TGCAGCGCGGACAACCCAAACACTGAAGCTTTCTTT. Translating gives CSADNPNTEAFF. V usage is TRBV29-1 and J usage is TRBJ1-1; weak D call: TRBD1 (5 bases). The germline V and J ends were trimmed by 7 bases and 2 bases, with 11 bases remaining between them. The CDR3 is made up of 12 amino acids. Germline CDR1 is SQVTM and CDR2 is ANQGSEA.

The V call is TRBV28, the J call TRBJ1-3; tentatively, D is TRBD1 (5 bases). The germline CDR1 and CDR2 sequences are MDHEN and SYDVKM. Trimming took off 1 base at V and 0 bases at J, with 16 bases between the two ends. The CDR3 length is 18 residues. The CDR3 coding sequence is TGTGCCAGCAGTTTATCGGCCGCACCAGGGCTCTCTGGAAACACCATATATTTT. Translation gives CASSLSAAPGLSGNTIYF.

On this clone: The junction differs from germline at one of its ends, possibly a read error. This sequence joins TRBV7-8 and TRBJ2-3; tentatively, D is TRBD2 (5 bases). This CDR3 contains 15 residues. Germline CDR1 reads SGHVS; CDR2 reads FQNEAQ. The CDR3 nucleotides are TGTGCCAGCACCTTACTCTTTAGCGGCACAGATACGCAGTATTTT. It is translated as CASTLLFSGTDTQYF.

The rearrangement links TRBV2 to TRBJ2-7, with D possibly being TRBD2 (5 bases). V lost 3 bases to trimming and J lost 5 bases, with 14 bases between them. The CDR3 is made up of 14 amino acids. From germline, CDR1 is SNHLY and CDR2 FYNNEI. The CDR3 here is CASSERAIGNEQYF. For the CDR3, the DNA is TGTGCCAGCAGTGAGCGGGCAATTGGCAACGAGCAGTACTTC.

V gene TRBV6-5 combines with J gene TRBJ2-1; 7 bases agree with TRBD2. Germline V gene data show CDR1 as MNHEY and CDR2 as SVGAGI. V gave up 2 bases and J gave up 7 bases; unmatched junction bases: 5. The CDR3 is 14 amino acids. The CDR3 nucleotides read TGTGCCAGCAGTTACAGAGCGGGGATTAATGAGCAGTTCTTC. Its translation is CASSYRAGINEQFF.

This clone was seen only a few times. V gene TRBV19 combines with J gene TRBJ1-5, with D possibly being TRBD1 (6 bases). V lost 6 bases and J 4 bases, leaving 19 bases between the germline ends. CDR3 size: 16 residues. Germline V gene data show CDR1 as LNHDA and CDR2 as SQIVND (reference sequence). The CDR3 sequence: CASSPLRTVLNQPQHF. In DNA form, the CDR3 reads TGTGCCAGTAGCCCACTGAGGACAGTCCTAAATCAGCCCCAGCATTTT.

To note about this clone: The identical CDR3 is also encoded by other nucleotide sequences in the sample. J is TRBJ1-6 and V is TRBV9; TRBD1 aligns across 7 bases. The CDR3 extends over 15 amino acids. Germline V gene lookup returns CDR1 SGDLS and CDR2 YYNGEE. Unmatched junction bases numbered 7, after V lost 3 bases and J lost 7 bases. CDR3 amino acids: CASSETGTENSPLHF. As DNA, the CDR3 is TGTGCCAGCAGCGAAACCGGGACAGAGAATTCACCCCTCCACTTT.

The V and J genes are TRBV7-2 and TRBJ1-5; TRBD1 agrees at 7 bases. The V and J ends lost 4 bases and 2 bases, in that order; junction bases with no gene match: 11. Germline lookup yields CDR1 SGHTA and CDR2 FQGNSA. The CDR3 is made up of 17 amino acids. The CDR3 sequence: CASSSTGTRFRNQPQHF. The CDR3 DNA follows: TGTGCCAGCAGCTCGACAGGGACTCGTTTTCGCAATCAGCCCCAGCATTTT.

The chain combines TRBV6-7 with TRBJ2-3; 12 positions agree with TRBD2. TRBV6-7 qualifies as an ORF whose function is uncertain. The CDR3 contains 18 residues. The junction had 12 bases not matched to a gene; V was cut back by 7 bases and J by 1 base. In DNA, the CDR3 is TGTGCCAGCAAGGTACGAACTAGCGGGGGGTATGGCACAGATACGCAGTATTTT. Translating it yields CASKVRTSGGYGTDTQYF.

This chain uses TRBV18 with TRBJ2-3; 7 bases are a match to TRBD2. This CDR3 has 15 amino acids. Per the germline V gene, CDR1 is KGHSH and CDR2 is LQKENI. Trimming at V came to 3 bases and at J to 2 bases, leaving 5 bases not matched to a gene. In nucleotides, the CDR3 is TGTGCCAGCTCACCGACTAGCCGGTTCACAGATACGCAGTATTTT. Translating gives CASSPTSRFTDTQYF.

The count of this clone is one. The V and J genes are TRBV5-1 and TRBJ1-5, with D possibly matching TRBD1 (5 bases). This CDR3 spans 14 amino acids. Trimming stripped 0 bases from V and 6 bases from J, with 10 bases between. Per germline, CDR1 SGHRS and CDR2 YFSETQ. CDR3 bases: TGCGCCAGCAGCTTGGGCGGGGCTCTTCAGCCCCAGCATTTT. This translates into CASSLGGALQPQHF.

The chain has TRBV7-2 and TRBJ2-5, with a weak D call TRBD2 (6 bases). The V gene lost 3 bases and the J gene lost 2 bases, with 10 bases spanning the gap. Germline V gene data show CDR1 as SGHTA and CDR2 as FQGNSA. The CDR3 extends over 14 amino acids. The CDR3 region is CASSFQAGQETQYF. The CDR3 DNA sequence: TGTGCCAGCAGCTTTCAGGCGGGGCAAGAGACCCAGTACTTC.

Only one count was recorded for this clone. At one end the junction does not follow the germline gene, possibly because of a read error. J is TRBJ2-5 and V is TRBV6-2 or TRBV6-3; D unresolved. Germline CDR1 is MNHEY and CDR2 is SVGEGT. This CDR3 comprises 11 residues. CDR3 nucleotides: TGTGCCAGCAGTTATGGAGAGGCCCAGTACTTC. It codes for CASSYGEAQYF.